This T cell receptor (beta chain) was obtained from a study of shared clonotypes between healthy human individuals. Clones were read by immunoSEQ multiplex PCR, and TCRdb kept only the in-frame ones, dropping some. Of about 600,000 clones in the sample, 95% to 98% were seen once. Sequenced sample: naive CD4+ T cells sorted from blood. Subset in this sample: CD45RA+ positively selected. The TCR originated in a woman aged 25 to 39 in good health.

CDR3 nucleotide sequence: TGTGCCAGTAGTTATCTAGCGGGGGGCTCCCGGGATACGCAGTATTTT. It encodes CASSYLAGGSRDTQYF. The chain recombines TRBV19 with TRBJ2-3, with 11 nucleotides matching TRBD2. With V trimmed by 5 bases and J by 6 bases, 10 bases remained unmatched. The CDR3 is 16 residues long. Per the germline V gene, CDR1 is LNHDA and CDR2 is SQIVND (reference sequence).